The 30 T cell receptor beta chains listed next were all sequenced from one sample in a study of T cell responses to AZD1222 COVID-19 vaccine. Only in-frame clones appear in the TCRdb table, and some are missing; sequencing was by immunoSEQ multiplex PCR. There are about 180,000 clones in the sample; approximately 90% occur only once, and 2.6% lies in the top ten. The sequencing used peripheral blood, collected on day 0 of AZD1222 vaccination. The receptors originated from an adult in good health.

V and J are TRBV5-1 and TRBJ2-2; D possibly corresponds to TRBD2 (6 bases). Germline V gene data show CDR1 as SGHRS and CDR2 as YFSETQ. The V gene lost 5 bases and the J gene lost 0 bases, with 8 bases spanning the gap. This CDR3 contains 14 residues. The CDR3 nucleotides read TGCGCCAGCAGTCGACTAGCGAACACCGGGGAGCTGTTTTTT. Protein product: CASSRLANTGELFF.

V is TRBV6-6 and J is TRBJ2-7, with D possibly TRBD1 on 5 matching bases. CDR3 length: 16 residues. V lost 4 bases and J lost 6, with 22 bases in between. The germline gives CDR1 MNHNY, CDR2 SVGAGI (reference sequence). As DNA, the CDR3 is TGTGCCAGCAGTTTGTCCTTAACCGACATGGGGCTCGAGCAGTACTTC. It translates to CASSLSLTDMGLEQYF.

This clone was seen a single time. This rearrangement joins TRBV6-1 to TRBJ2-7; D remains ambiguous. Trimming stripped 2 bases from V and 2 bases from J, with 16 bases between. In germline, CDR1 is MNHNS, CDR2 SASEGT. There are 16 residues in the CDR3. The CDR3 is CASSESGRAPPYEQYF. Here the CDR3 DNA reads TGTGCCAGCAGTGAAAGTGGAAGGGCCCCCCCCTACGAGCAGTACTTC.

The sample holds a few counts of this clone. The rearrangement uses TRBV2 and TRBJ1-5, with 12 nucleotides matching TRBD1. The length of the CDR3 is 15 residues. Per the germline V gene, CDR1 is SNHLY and CDR2 is FYNNEI. V dropped 8 bases and J dropped 7; count of bases not matched to a gene: 9. The CDR3 nucleotides are TGTGCCAGCTCAAGGGGACAGGGGGCATGGCAGCCCCAGCATTTT. Its translation is CASSRGQGAWQPQHF.

A few counts support this clone. The chain couples TRBV7-9 to TRBJ1-1, with D possibly TRBD1 on 5 matching bases. Trimming shortened V by 1 base and J by 4 bases, and 7 bases separated the two germline ends. The germline V gene has CDR1 SEHNR and CDR2 FQNEAQ (reference sequence). The CDR3 runs to 13 residues. As DNA, the CDR3 is TGTGCCAGCAGCTTAGTGGGGCCCACTGAAGCTTTCTTT. Its translation is CASSLVGPTEAFF.

This chain links TRBV4-1 with TRBJ2-1; D perhaps matches TRBD1 (5 bases). V gave up 1 base and J gave up 5 bases, with 15 bases separating them. CDR1 and CDR2 (germline): MGHRA, YSYEKL. The CDR3 is made up of 16 amino acids. The CDR3 is CASSQGIAGLDNEQFF. CDR3 nucleotides: TGCGCCAGCAGCCAAGGCATCGCAGGGTTGGACAATGAGCAGTTCTTC.

The J gene is TRBJ1-4, the V gene TRBV30; 9 positions agree with TRBD1. With V trimmed by 0 bases and J by 7 bases, 3 bases remained unmatched. This CDR3 region has 14 residues. The germline gives CDR1 GTSNPN, CDR2 SVGIG (reference sequence). The DNA for the CDR3 is TGTGCCTGGAGTGTACAGGGGGCGGTTGAAAAACTGTTTTTT. This codes for CAWSVQGAVEKLFF.

The chain combines TRBV19 with TRBJ2-2, with D tentatively TRBD1 or TRBD2 (5 bases each). Germline V gene lookup returns CDR1 LNHDA and CDR2 SQIVND (reference sequence). V gave up 4 bases and J gave up 3 bases, with 12 bases separating them. This CDR3 has 15 amino acids. In DNA form, the CDR3 reads TGTGCCAGTAGTAATAGAGGGGCCTACACCGGGGAGCTGTTTTTT. Translation: CASSNRGAYTGELFF. The full variable domain, with the rest looked up from reference TRBV19 and TRBJ2-2, is DGGITQSPKYLFRKEGQNVTLSCEQNLNHDAMYWYRQDPGQGLRLIYYSQIVNDFQKGDIAEGYSVSREKKESFPLTVTSAQKNPTAFYLCASSNRGAYTGELFFGEGSRLTVL.

This clone was detected only once. This sequence joins TRBV28 and TRBJ1-1, with 9 bases aligning to TRBD1. Trimming at V came to 3 bases and at J to 9 bases, leaving 8 bases not matched to a gene. Germline loops: CDR1 MDHEN, CDR2 SYDVKM. This CDR3 has 14 amino acids. CDR3 loop: CASSFGQGWFQAFF. The CDR3 DNA sequence: TGTGCCAGCAGTTTCGGACAGGGGTGGTTTCAAGCTTTCTTT.

The rearrangement joins TRBV3-1 (or the pseudogene TRBV3-2) to TRBJ2-2; 8 positions agree with TRBD2. The CDR3 contains 19 residues. The V and J ends lost 0 bases and 0 bases, in that order; junction bases with no gene match: 9. In germline, CDR1 is LGHDT, CDR2 YNNKEL (reference sequence). The CDR3 loop reads CASSQDVQPGLANTGELFF. The CDR3 DNA follows: TGTGCCAGCAGCCAAGATGTCCAGCCGGGACTAGCGAACACCGGGGAGCTGTTTTTT.

The chain carries TRBV30 and TRBJ1-2, with 7 bases identical to TRBD1. CDR1 is GTSNPN and CDR2 is SVGIG in the germline V gene (reference sequence). The ends lost 4 bases at V and 4 bases at J; junction bases unmatched: 3. The CDR3 spans 12 residues. In DNA form, the CDR3 reads TGTGCCTGGAACCGGGACAGCTATGGCTACACCTTC. Translation gives CAWNRDSYGYTF.

The V and J genes are TRBV5-1 and TRBJ1-1; a weak D match, TRBD1 (6 bases). V was trimmed by 4 bases and J by 5 bases, leaving 15 bases between them. Germline CDR1 reads SGHRS; CDR2 reads YFSETQ. The CDR3 is made up of 14 amino acids. The CDR3 DNA follows: TGCGCCAGCAGCACCGAAACAGGGTTAACTGAAGCTTTCTTT. It translates to CASSTETGLTEAFF.

The chain recombines TRBV6-1 with TRBJ2-1; D might be TRBD1 or TRBD2, each matching 5 bases. The CDR3 runs 15 residues. The germline V gene encodes CDR1 MNHNS and CDR2 SASEGT. V was clipped by 1 base and J by 7 bases, with 14 bases between them. The CDR3 sequence is CASSEGWGRLNEQFF. The CDR3 coding sequence is TGTGCCAGCAGTGAAGGTTGGGGGAGACTTAATGAGCAGTTCTTC.

The chain links TRBV7-8 to TRBJ1-1; D gene ambiguous. This CDR3 has 13 residues. The V end was cut by 4 bases, the J end by 2 bases, with 8 bases between. Germline V lookup: CDR1 SGHVS, CDR2 FQNEAQ. The CDR3 DNA is TGTGCCAGCAGCTACGGTGGAAACACTGAAGCTTTCTTT. Protein: CASSYGGNTEAFF.

This rearrangement joins TRBV4-1 to TRBJ1-1, with unresolved D. CDR1 MGHRA and CDR2 YSYEKL come from the germline V gene. V lost 4 bases to trimming and J lost 2 bases, with 11 bases between them. This CDR3 has 14 residues. The chain's CDR3 is CASSPLNKNTEAFF. The CDR3 nucleotides are TGCGCCAGCAGCCCACTGAATAAAAACACTGAAGCTTTCTTT.

The chain is built from TRBV9 and TRBJ2-7, with TRBD2 matching 7 bases. J gave up 2 bases and V 3 bases, and 2 bases lay outside the gene matches. CDR3 length: 13 amino acids. From germline, CDR1 is SGDLS and CDR2 YYNGEE. Written as DNA, the CDR3 is TGTGCCAGCAGCGCTGGGACTACCTACGAGCAGTACTTC. Protein: CASSAGTTYEQYF.

Regarding this clone: One junction end disagrees with the germline gene, perhaps due to a read error. The chain uses TRBV18 and TRBJ2-1; D not certain. Germline values: CDR1 KGHSH, CDR2 LQKENI. This CDR3 contains 14 residues. In DNA, the CDR3 is TGTGCCAGCTCACCCGGTGGTAGCTACGATGAGCAGTTCTTC. Residues: CASSPGGSYDEQFF.

The genes are TRBV3-1 (or the pseudogene TRBV3-2) and TRBJ2-5; 12 bases fit TRBD2. J lost 2 bases, V lost 0 bases, and 4 bases had no gene match. The CDR3 length is 17 residues. Per germline, CDR1 LGHDT and CDR2 YNNKEL (reference sequence). DNA of the CDR3: TGTGCCAGCAGCCAAGACCCCACTAGCGGGAGGCAAGAGACCCAGTACTTC. Encoded protein: CASSQDPTSGRQETQYF.

The chain couples TRBV7-2 to TRBJ2-7; perhaps TRBD2 as D (5 bases). Germline-derived CDR1 and CDR2 are SGHTA and FQGNSA. CDR3 length: 14 amino acids. Trimming took 3 bases from V and 2 from J, leaving 11 bases between them. The CDR3 DNA reads as TGTGCCAGCAGCTTGGGCCGGGGTCCCTACGAGCAGTACTTC. It encodes CASSLGRGPYEQYF.

The gene calls are TRBV4-2 and TRBJ2-5; D gene ambiguous. Trimming left V 0 bases short and J 3 bases short, with 17 bases between. Germline CDR1 is LGHNA and CDR2 is YNFKEQ. The length of the CDR3 is 17 residues. The CDR3 loop reads CASSQESALAPKETQYF. The CDR3, as DNA: TGTGCCAGCAGCCAAGAGTCAGCCCTGGCCCCCAAAGAGACCCAGTACTTC.

This chain links TRBV29-1 with TRBJ1-1, with D possibly TRBD1 on 6 matching bases. Germline lookup yields CDR1 SQVTM and CDR2 ANQGSEA. CDR3 size: 12 residues. The CDR3 reads CTTGHVNTEAFF. DNA of the CDR3: TGCACCACGGGACACGTGAACACTGAAGCTTTCTTT.

The chain recombines TRBV27 with TRBJ2-7; D uncertain. The CDR3 spans 13 residues. Germline V CDR1 and CDR2: MNHEY, SMNVEV (reference sequence). Deletions cut 0 bases from V and 6 bases from J, with 9 bases between. For the CDR3, the DNA is TGTGCCAGCAGTTTATCCCCTGCTTCCGAGCAGTACTTC. It translates to CASSLSPASEQYF.

The chain has TRBV29-1 and TRBJ2-1; 10 positions match TRBD1. J was trimmed by 6 bases and V by 6 bases; bases with no gene match: 5. Germline V gives CDR1 SQVTM, CDR2 ANQGSEA. The CDR3 has 13 amino acids. The CDR3 nucleotides are TGCAGCGTGAGACAGGGGGCTACCAATGAGCAGTTCTTC. Translated, it gives CSVRQGATNEQFF.

The chain employs TRBV25-1 and TRBJ2-1; tentatively, D is TRBD2 (6 bases). This CDR3 spans 13 amino acids. Germline V gene sequence: CDR1 MGHDK, CDR2 SYGVNS. The germline V and J ends were trimmed by 0 bases and 7 bases, with 7 bases remaining between them. CDR3 DNA: TGTGCCAGCAGTGAATACGGGAGAAATGAGCAGTTCTTC. This sequence encodes CASSEYGRNEQFF.

The chain recombines TRBV7-6 with TRBJ1-4; 8 bases match TRBD1. J gave up 0 bases and V 5 bases, and 5 bases lay outside the gene matches. Germline-derived CDR1 and CDR2 are SGHVS and FNYEAQ. This CDR3 region has 16 residues. As DNA, the CDR3 is TGTGCCAGCAGCCGCCTACAGGGGGCAACTAATGAAAAACTGTTTTTT. This sequence encodes CASSRLQGATNEKLFF.

This chain uses TRBV2 with TRBJ2-3; D perhaps matches TRBD1 (6 bases). The germline V gene encodes CDR1 SNHLY and CDR2 FYNNEI. CDR3 length: 14 residues. Between the trimmed V and J ends, which lost 7 bases and 4 bases, there was a span of 15 bases. The CDR3 nucleotides read TGTGCCAGCATTAGGGGGACCACCCCAGATACGCAGTATTTT. Protein: CASIRGTTPDTQYF.

J is TRBJ2-7 and V is TRBV27, with a tentative D call TRBD2 (5 bases). The V end was cut by 5 bases, the J end by 3 bases, with 17 bases between. This CDR3 comprises 15 residues. CDR1 and CDR2 from the germline V gene are MNHEY and SMNVEV (reference sequence). In DNA form, the CDR3 reads TGTGCCAGCAGTACGCGGACTCCTCCGGGCTACGAGCAGTACTTC. Amino acid sequence: CASSTRTPPGYEQYF.

This chain links TRBV2 with TRBJ1-4; D ambiguous. The CDR3 extends over 15 amino acids. In germline, CDR1 is SNHLY, CDR2 FYNNEI. Trimming stripped 1 base from V and 3 bases from J, with 9 bases between. The DNA for the CDR3 is TGTGCCAGCAGTGAAGAGCGGGGATCTAATGAAAAACTGTTTTTT. Residues: CASSEERGSNEKLFF.

The chain recombines TRBV2 with TRBJ1-5, with D unclear. Germline CDR1 reads SNHLY; CDR2 reads FYNNEI. The CDR3 loop spans 14 amino acids. The germline V and J ends were trimmed by 6 bases and 5 bases, with 14 bases remaining between them. The CDR3 spells CASREGGWDQPQHF. In DNA, the CDR3 is TGTGCCAGCAGGGAGGGAGGTTGGGATCAGCCCCAGCATTTT. Variable domain in full (rest from reference TRBV2 and TRBJ1-5): EPEVTQTPSHQVTQMGQEVILRCVPISNHLYFYWYRQILGQKVEFLVSFYNNEISEKSEIFDDQFSVERPDGSNFTLKIRSTKLEDSAMYFCASREGGWDQPQHFGDGTRLSIL.

CDR3 nucleotides: TGTGCCAGCAGCCGAACAAGCACTGAAGCTTTCTTT. It codes for CASSRTSTEAFF. V and J are TRBV3-1 (or the pseudogene TRBV3-2) and TRBJ1-1; D unclear. V shed 4 bases and J shed 4 bases, with 7 bases lying between them. CDR1 and CDR2 from the germline V gene are LGHDT and YNNKEL (reference sequence). The CDR3 length is 12 residues.